This TCR beta chain was documented in a study of blood T cells in healthy people across ages. General study results and limits: Estimates of diversity drawn from one million T cells were considered underestimates.

CDR1 is SNHLY, CDR2 FYNNEI, per germline. This CDR3 contains 13 residues. Trimming took 6 bases from V and 5 from J, leaving 11 bases between them. There are a few counts of this clonotype. Its target is unknown. For the second PCR, which ran for roughly 6 to 11 cycles, a sample-barcoded 5' primer and a J-beta primer mix were used. TCRdb reprocessed the 5' RACE reads via MiXCR and lists one record per CDR3 protein. The sample holds approximately 1.5 million distinct CDR3 sequences, roughly 43% seen once. Sequenced material: blood. The chain combines TRBV2 with TRBJ2-1, with D possibly matching TRBD2 (6 bases). The sequence was obtained from a woman in her late teens or twenties in good health. CDR3 residues: CASRRGSDNEQFF. Here the CDR3 DNA reads TGTGCCAGCAGGCGGGGATCAGACAATGAGCAGTTCTTC.